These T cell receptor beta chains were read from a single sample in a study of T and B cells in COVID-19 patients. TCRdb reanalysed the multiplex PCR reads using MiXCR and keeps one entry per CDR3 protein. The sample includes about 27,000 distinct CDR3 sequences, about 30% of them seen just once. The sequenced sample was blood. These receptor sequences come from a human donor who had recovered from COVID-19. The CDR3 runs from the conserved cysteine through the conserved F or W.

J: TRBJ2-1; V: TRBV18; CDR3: CASSPPSGGARNEQFF
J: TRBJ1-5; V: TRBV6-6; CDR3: CASSYSATGAVNQPQHF
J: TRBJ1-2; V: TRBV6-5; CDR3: CAGKRVKHYGYTF
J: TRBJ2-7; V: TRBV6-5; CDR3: CASRLNRGYSYEQYF
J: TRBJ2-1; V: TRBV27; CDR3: CASKHSGGDSYNEQFF
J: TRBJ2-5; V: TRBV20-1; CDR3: CSARDPRAGETQYF
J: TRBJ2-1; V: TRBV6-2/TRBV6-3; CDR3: CASSYPGLAGGNEQFF
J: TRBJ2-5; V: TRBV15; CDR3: CVTSRDLRAQETQYF
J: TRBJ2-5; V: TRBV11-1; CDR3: CASSAGLAGVVETQYF
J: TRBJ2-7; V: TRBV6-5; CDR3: CASSYSTSPRASYEQYF
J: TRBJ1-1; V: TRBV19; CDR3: CASSMGTFPEAFF
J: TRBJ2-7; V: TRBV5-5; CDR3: CASSSTGNTYEQYF
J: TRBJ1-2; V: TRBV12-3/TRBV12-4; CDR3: CASSSTGRSNYGYTF
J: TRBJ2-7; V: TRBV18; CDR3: CASSPGQDTHEQYF
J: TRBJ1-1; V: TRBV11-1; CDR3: CASRGGPSNTEAFF
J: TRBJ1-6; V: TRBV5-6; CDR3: CASSPGQGWNSPLHF
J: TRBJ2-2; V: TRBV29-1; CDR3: CSAGQGYTGELFF
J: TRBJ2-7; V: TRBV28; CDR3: CASSSVGYEQYF
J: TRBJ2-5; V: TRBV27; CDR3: CASSRGGAGGQETQYF
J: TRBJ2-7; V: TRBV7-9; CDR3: CASSDRDRVIYEQYF
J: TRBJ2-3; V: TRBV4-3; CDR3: CASSPYRRDTQYF
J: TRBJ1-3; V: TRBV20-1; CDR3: CSALRDGSGNTIYF
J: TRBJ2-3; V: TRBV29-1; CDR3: CSVEAGLLEGRGRDTQYF
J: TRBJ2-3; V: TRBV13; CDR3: CASSFGRGRTDTQYF
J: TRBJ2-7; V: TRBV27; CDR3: CASSSPSRTRHEQYF
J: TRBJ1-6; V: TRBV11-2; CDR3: CASSRQRNHSPLHF
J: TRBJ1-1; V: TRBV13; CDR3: CASSPVGTEAFF
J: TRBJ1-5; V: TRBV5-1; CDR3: CASSRTIAISPQHF
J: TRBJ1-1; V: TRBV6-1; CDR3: CASSEQGGMNTEAFF